This TCR beta chain is drawn from a study of glioma-infiltrating T cells after dendritic cell vaccination. Clones were read by immunoSEQ multiplex PCR, and TCRdb kept only the in-frame ones, dropping some. The data show 45,000 to 60,000 clones, with around 85% seen just once and less than 20% held by the top ten. The CDR3 length is 12 residues. Germline CDR1 and CDR2: SGHVS and FQNEAQ. Trimming removed 2 bases from V and 9 bases from J, with 11 bases in between. Time point denoted: after dendritic cell vaccination, including at tumor progression/relapse. Study-level points and caveats: Complete blood and tumor specimen sets were limited to few patients.

About this clone itself: Its antigen is currently unknown.

The sequencing here drew on blood, taken after dendritic cell vaccination. V and J are TRBV7-8 and TRBJ2-7; unclear D gene. The TCR was taken from a human donor with glioblastoma. This CDR3 is CASSLPSTRQYF. The CDR3, as DNA: TGTGCCAGCAGCTTACCAAGTACGAGGCAGTACTTC. Full variable domain (remainder filled in from reference TRBV7-8 and TRBJ2-7): GAGVSQSPRYKVAKRGQDVALRCDPISGHVSLFWYQQALGQGPEFLTYFQNEAQLDKSGLPSDRFFAERPEGSVSTLKIQRTQQEDSAVYLCASSLPSTRQYFGPGTRLTVT.